The 7 T cell receptor beta chains below come from one sample, sequenced in a study of cytomegalovirus exposure and HLA in healthy donors. PCR amplification relied on 60 Vbeta primers (plus 13 Jbeta primers). The assay was immunoSEQ multiplex PCR, and TCRdb's table has in-frame clones only and misses some. The sample holds approximately 150,000 clones, roughly 80% seen once. The sample was PBMCs. The receptors originated from a woman in her 50s in good health and CMV-seropositive.

The rearrangement uses TRBV5-1 and TRBJ2-6; D is unclear. V lost 4 bases, J lost 4 bases, and 9 bases lay in between. Per germline, CDR1 SGHRS and CDR2 YFSETQ. CDR3 length: 14 amino acids. CDR3 nucleotides: TGCGCCAGCAGCCCCCCGAGGGGGGCCAACGTCCTGACTTTC. As protein: CASSPPRGANVLTF.

This chain links TRBV5-1 with TRBJ1-2; the match to TRBD1 covers 7 bases. Germline-derived CDR1 and CDR2 are SGHRS and YFSETQ. V shed 0 bases, J shed 4 bases, and the junction held 6 bases outside the gene matches. The CDR3 totals 15 residues. This CDR3 is CASSLAGAGGYGYTF. As DNA, the CDR3 is TGCGCCAGCAGCTTGGCCGGGGCAGGGGGCTATGGCTACACCTTC.

The V and J genes are TRBV7-9 and TRBJ2-7; a weak D match, TRBD1 (6 bases). Germline lookup yields CDR1 SEHNR and CDR2 FQNEAQ (reference sequence). The ends were cut back, 1 base at V and 3 bases at J, with 10 bases in the middle. The length of the CDR3 is 14 residues. The CDR3 region has the DNA TGTGCCAGCAGCTTAGGACAGGCCCTCTACGAGCAGTACTTC. Encoded protein: CASSLGQALYEQYF.

For this clone: The junction and the germline gene differ at one end; a read error may be behind it. The chain couples TRBV7-7 to TRBJ1-1; D gene unclear. Germline V gene sequence: CDR1 SSHAT, CDR2 FNYEAQ (reference sequence). The CDR3 contains 13 residues. The CDR3 sequence is CASSPLAGTEAFF. CDR3 nucleotide sequence: TGTGCTAGCAGTCCTCTAGCGGGAACTGAAGCTTTCTTT.

V is TRBV6-1 and J is TRBJ1-6, with 8 bases identical to TRBD1. The V segment lost 7 bases and the J segment 5 bases; nucleotides outside the gene matches: 1. The CDR3 has 13 amino acids. The germline V gene encodes CDR1 MNHNS and CDR2 SASEGT. DNA for the CDR3: TGTGCCAGCAAGGACAGGGATAATTCACCCCTCCACTTT. Its protein is CASKDRDNSPLHF.

The rearrangement links TRBV10-3 to TRBJ2-6, with TRBD1 identical over 12 bases. CDR1 is ENHRY, CDR2 SYGVKD, per germline. Trimming took 6 bases from V and 3 from J; bases not matched to a gene: 6. CDR3 length: 17 residues. The CDR3 coding sequence is TGTGCCATCAGCTCCGGGACAGGGGGCGGTGGGGCCAACGTCCTGACTTTC. It specifies CAISSGTGGGGANVLTF.

The genes are TRBV12-5 and TRBJ2-7; unclear D gene. V was trimmed by 3 bases and J by 4 bases, leaving 13 bases between them. Germline V gene sequence: CDR1 LGHNT, CDR2 FRNRAP. CDR3 size: 14 residues. This CDR3 reads CASGFGPGGYEQYF. CDR3 DNA sequence: TGTGCTAGTGGTTTTGGGCCCGGTGGGTACGAGCAGTACTTC.